The present entry profiles one TCR beta chain with its context. The antigen is undetermined. V shed 5 bases, J shed 6 bases, and the junction held 2 bases outside the gene matches. The CDR3 runs to 11 residues. Germline assignment: CDR1 DFQATT and CDR2 SNEGSKA (reference sequence). The sample is drawn from a study of human thymus T cells. Samples came from healthy Finnish infants during open corrective cardiac surgery. The repertoire was sequenced with immunoSEQ multiplex PCR; TCRdb's copy has only in-frame clones and lacks some. The repertoire holds 35,000 to 55,000 clones, with 85% to 95% as singletons. Study results and caveats: Thymic and blood repertoires appeared to display a bias in their usage of V and J genes.

The sample consisted of blood. The gene calls are TRBV20-1 and TRBJ2-3, with TRBD1 identical over 7 bases. The origin of this receptor is a boy under two years old with a congenital heart defect but otherwise immunologically healthy. The CDR3 DNA follows: TGCAGTGCTGGGACAGTGGATACGCAGTATTTT. This encodes CSAGTVDTQYF.